The 26 T cell receptor beta chains reported below all come from one sample, sequenced in a study of Ad26.COV2.S vaccination and SARS-CoV-2 variants. Some clones are missing from TCRdb's copy, which holds only in-frame ones; the method was immunoSEQ multiplex PCR. The repertoire has 440,000 or so clones, 90% of them found once; the top ten carry about 4.1%. Treatment denoted: roughly 19 received Ad26.COV2.S at low or high dose, single or two shots; roughly 5 received placebo; per-sample allocation not given. Sampling happened 63 days after the first vaccine or placebo injection. The sequencing here drew on peripheral blood, taken in a trial of Ad26.COV2.S vaccine versus placebo. The receptors were sampled from a person between 18 and 59 years old who received the Ad26.COV2.S COVID-19 vaccine or a placebo.

This sequence joins TRBV24-1 and TRBJ1-5, with TRBD1 matching 10 bases. The length of the CDR3 is 15 residues. V shed 10 bases, J shed 4 bases, and the junction held 9 bases outside the gene matches. The germline CDR1 and CDR2 sequences are KGHDR and SFDVKD. The CDR3 bases are TGTGCCACGGCCGGGACAGGGGACTTTAATCAGCCCCAGCATTTT. As protein: CATAGTGDFNQPQHF.

V usage is TRBV6-6 and J usage is TRBJ2-2; D is possibly TRBD2 (7 bases). Trimming left V 0 bases short and J 6 bases short, with 14 bases between. This CDR3 is 16 amino acids long. The germline gives CDR1 MNHNY, CDR2 SVGAGI (reference sequence). The CDR3 bases are TGTGCCAGCAGTTACTCGCAGGGGAGGGCTGCCGGGGAGCTGTTTTTT. It translates to CASSYSQGRAAGELFF.

The chain employs TRBV30 and TRBJ2-1; TRBD1 agrees at 9 bases. V trimming: 4 bases; J trimming: 4 bases; junction bases outside the gene matches: 8. The CDR3 is 15 residues long. In germline, CDR1 is GTSNPN, CDR2 SVGIG (reference sequence). CDR3 DNA: TGTGCCTGGACCGCGGACAGGGGTTCTTACAATGAGCAGTTCTTC. It codes for CAWTADRGSYNEQFF. Together with reference TRBV30 and TRBJ2-1, the CDR3 gives the full variable domain: SQTIHQWPATLVQPVGSPLSLECTVEGTSNPNLYWYRQAAGRGLQLLFYSVGIGQISSEVPQNLSASRPQDRQFILSSKKLLLSDSGFYLCAWTADRGSYNEQFFGPGTRLTVL.

The CDR3 DNA sequence: TGTGCCAGCAGCCAAGCTGCCAGACCCCGGGGTGAAAAACTGTTTTTT. Encoded protein: CASSQAARPRGEKLFF. The chain carries TRBV3-1 (or the pseudogene TRBV3-2) and TRBJ1-4; D is unclear. CDR3 length: 16 residues. Germline V lookup: CDR1 LGHDT, CDR2 YNNKEL (reference sequence). The germline V and J ends were trimmed by 1 base and 7 bases, with 16 bases remaining between them.

The V call is TRBV5-6, the J call TRBJ2-7; a possible D gene is TRBD2 (6 bases). In germline, CDR1 is SGHDT, CDR2 YYEEEE. With 4 bases removed from V and 3 bases from J, the gap between germline ends came to 17 bases. This CDR3 is built from 15 residues. The CDR3 here is CASSQISGSDYEQYF. As DNA, the CDR3 is TGTGCCAGCAGCCAAATCAGCGGGTCAGACTACGAGCAGTACTTC.

The rearrangement links TRBV27 to TRBJ2-7, with TRBD1 matching 10 bases. This CDR3 contains 15 residues. The trim removed 4 bases at V and 3 bases at J, leaving 6 bases unmatched. The V gene's germline CDR1 is MNHEY and CDR2 SMNVEV (reference sequence). DNA of the CDR3: TGTGCCAGCAGTTCGGCCGGGACAGGGGTCTACGAGCAGTACTTC. Amino acid sequence: CASSSAGTGVYEQYF.

DNA of the CDR3: TGTGCCAGCAGCTTAGCTAGCGGGACCTTTTACAATGAGCAGTTCTTC. It codes for CASSLASGTFYNEQFF. V is TRBV7-2 and J is TRBJ2-1, with 8 nucleotides matching TRBD2. With 0 bases clipped from V and 4 bases from J, the junction kept 5 bases outside the gene matches. CDR1 is SGHTA, CDR2 FQGNSA, per germline. The CDR3 totals 16 residues.

The sample holds one count of this clone. The chain is built from TRBV9 and TRBJ1-1; 7 positions match TRBD1. The CDR3 runs to 13 residues. The germline CDR1 and CDR2 sequences are SGDLS and YYNGEE. V lost 3 bases, J lost 8 bases, and 7 bases stayed unmatched. In DNA, the CDR3 is TGTGCCAGCAGCGCCGGACAGGCGACGGAAGCTTTCTTT. This gives the protein CASSAGQATEAFF.

This sequence joins TRBV14 and TRBJ2-7; no clear D. The CDR3 covers 15 residues. CDR1 is SGHDN, CDR2 FVKESK, per germline. V lost 1 base and J 0 bases, leaving 10 bases between the germline ends. CDR3: CASSQVASSSYEQYF. The CDR3 region has the DNA TGTGCCAGCAGCCAAGTGGCTTCCAGCTCCTACGAGCAGTACTTC.

CDR3: CASSSPGQGEFEQYF. In DNA form, the CDR3 reads TGTGCCAGCAGCTCCCCGGGACAGGGGGAATTCGAGCAGTACTTC. This chain connects TRBV6-2 or TRBV6-3 to TRBJ2-7; 11 nucleotides line up with TRBD1. Germline-derived CDR1 and CDR2 are MNHEY and SVGEGT. With 6 bases clipped from V and 6 bases from J, the junction kept 10 bases outside the gene matches. This CDR3 is built from 15 residues.

The J gene is TRBJ1-4, the V gene TRBV12-3 or TRBV12-4; 8 nucleotides match TRBD1. The CDR3 loop spans 12 amino acids. Losses at the gene ends were 10 bases for V and 5 bases for J; bases not matched to a gene: 3. In DNA form, the CDR3 reads TGTGCCACTCGGACAGGGAATGAAAAACTGTTTTTT. Its translation is CATRTGNEKLFF.

The chain uses TRBV27 and TRBJ2-1; 8 nucleotides align to TRBD2. Germline loops: CDR1 MNHEY, CDR2 SMNVEV (reference sequence). The length of the CDR3 is 14 residues. V shed 6 bases, J shed 7 bases, and the junction held 8 bases outside the gene matches. The CDR3 loop is CASSFYSGGNEQFF. In DNA form, the CDR3 reads TGTGCCAGCAGCTTCTACAGCGGGGGTAATGAGCAGTTCTTC.

This clone was seen once. The chain recombines TRBV7-2 with TRBJ1-6, with D maybe TRBD1 (5 bases). The germline gives CDR1 SGHTA, CDR2 FQGNSA. V was cut by 1 base and J by 7 bases, with 17 bases left in between. The CDR3 loop spans 17 amino acids. CDR3 bases: TGTGCCAGCAGCTTAGATGGGAGGGGACGGAAGAATTCACCCCTCCACTTT. It yields the protein CASSLDGRGRKNSPLHF.

The CDR3 loop is CASSYARRRDTQYF. The DNA of the CDR3 is TGTGCCAGCAGTTACGCCCGGCGAAGGGATACGCAGTATTTT. The chain combines TRBV6-8 with TRBJ2-3; the D is unclear. V was pared by 2 bases and J by 6 bases, with 12 bases between. This CDR3 comprises 14 residues. The germline V gene encodes CDR1 MNHGY and CDR2 SAAAGT.

The V call is TRBV27, the J call TRBJ1-1, with D possibly being TRBD1 (5 bases). The CDR3 length is 16 residues. The V gene lost 4 bases and the J gene lost 4 bases, with 19 bases spanning the gap. CDR1 and CDR2 (germline): MNHEY, SMNVEV (reference sequence). The DNA of the CDR3 is TGTGCCAGCAGTTGGAGGGCAGGGAATAAAGGCACTGAAGCTTTCTTT. This gives the protein CASSWRAGNKGTEAFF.

This clone was counted a single time. The chain uses TRBV7-8 and TRBJ2-7; 8 bases are a match to TRBD2. CDR3 length: 14 amino acids. V lost 0 bases, J lost 4 bases, and 2 bases stayed unmatched. The germline gives CDR1 SGHVS, CDR2 FQNEAQ. Here the CDR3 reads CASSLAGLGYEQYF. The CDR3 bases are TGTGCCAGCAGCTTAGCGGGACTAGGTTACGAGCAGTACTTC.

This clone was observed a single time. The CDR3 loop reads CSVKAGTNTEAFF. CDR3 coding DNA: TGCAGCGTTAAAGCAGGGACTAACACTGAAGCTTTCTTT. The chain recombines TRBV29-1 with TRBJ1-1, with a possible D match to TRBD1 (5 bases). Germline V CDR1 and CDR2: SQVTM, ANQGSEA. The V end lost 5 bases, the J end lost 2 bases, and 12 bases lay between the germline ends. The length of the CDR3 is 13 residues.

The chain links TRBV9 to TRBJ2-5; 14 positions match TRBD2. Germline V gene data show CDR1 as SGDLS and CDR2 as YYNGEE. J gave up 1 base and V 0 bases, and 8 bases lay outside the gene matches. This CDR3 region has 19 residues. CDR3 DNA: TGTGCCAGCAGCGTAGCTACCGGGACTAGCGGGGGTTTCCAAGAGACCCAGTACTTC. Protein sequence: CASSVATGTSGGFQETQYF.

This rearrangement joins TRBV28 to TRBJ1-6; D gene ambiguous. Trimming cost V 8 bases and J 7 bases, with 9 bases left between them. CDR1 is MDHEN and CDR2 is SYDVKM in the germline V gene. This CDR3 has 12 amino acids. CDR3 coding DNA: TGTGCCAGCCTTAAGGGCAATTCACCCCTCCACTTT. Residues: CASLKGNSPLHF. Full variable domain (outside the CDR3, taken from reference TRBV28 and TRBJ1-6): DVKVTQSSRYLVKRTGEKVFLECVQDMDHENMFWYRQDPGLGLRLIYFSYDVKMKEKGDIPEGYSVSREKKERFSLILESASTNQTSMYLCASLKGNSPLHFGNGTRLTVT.

The chain combines TRBV15 with TRBJ1-4, with 9 bases that match TRBD1. V lost 2 bases, J lost 0 bases, and 13 bases stayed unmatched. Germline V CDR1 and CDR2: LNHNV, YYDKDF (reference sequence). This CDR3 comprises 20 residues. CDR3 sequence (DNA): TGTGCCACCAGCAGATCAACAGGGGGCCTGATTGTTGCAACTAATGAAAAACTGTTTTTT. Translating gives CATSRSTGGLIVATNEKLFF.

The chain links TRBV10-3 to TRBJ2-5, with D possibly matching TRBD2 (6 bases). The CDR3 is made up of 15 amino acids. CDR1 ENHRY and CDR2 SYGVKD come from the germline V gene. The V end lost 6 bases, the J end lost 2 bases, and 16 bases lay between the germline ends. The CDR3 loop is CAIRRGGAVQETQYF. The CDR3 DNA reads TGTGCCATCAGGCGGGGTGGGGCCGTACAAGAGACCCAGTACTTC.

The chain recombines TRBV3-1 (or the pseudogene TRBV3-2) with TRBJ1-1; D may be TRBD1 (5 bases). The CDR3 extends over 16 amino acids. Trimming took off 4 bases at V and 1 base at J, with 16 bases between the two ends. Germline assignment: CDR1 LGHDT and CDR2 YNNKEL (reference sequence). The chain's CDR3 is CASSPLGDSQNTEAFF. In DNA form, the CDR3 reads TGTGCCAGCAGCCCCTTGGGGGACTCACAGAACACTGAAGCTTTCTTT.

The chain links TRBV25-1 to TRBJ1-2, with 8 bases identical to TRBD1. CDR3 size: 13 residues. Trimming cost V 10 bases and J 4 bases; bases outside gene matches: 8. Per germline, CDR1 MGHDK and CDR2 SYGVNS. The CDR3 is CAIGAGGGYGYTF. As DNA, the CDR3 is TGTGCCATCGGAGCAGGGGGCGGCTATGGCTACACCTTC.

The chain carries TRBV5-3 and TRBJ2-2; a possible D gene is TRBD2 (6 bases). TRBV5-3 is annotated as an ORF whose role is uncertain. The CDR3 sequence is 14 residues long. Trimming removed 2 bases at V and 5 bases at J, with 10 bases between. The CDR3 reads CARSLPGETGELFF. CDR3 DNA sequence: TGTGCCAGAAGCTTACCGGGGGAGACCGGGGAGCTGTTTTTT.

The sample holds one count of this clone. The chain has TRBV21-1 and TRBJ1-1; the D call TRBD1 from the table was never checked on the DNA. TRBV21-1 constitutes a pseudogene. The CDR3 is 11 residues long. The CDR3 loop is CASSKGQQAFF. The CDR3 bases are TGTGCCAGCAGCAAAGGACAGCAAGCTTTCTTT.

This clone was observed a single time. The chain is built from TRBV7-2 and TRBJ2-3; D ambiguous. The CDR3 is 12 residues long. Trimming shortened V by 6 bases and J by 5 bases, and 9 bases separated the two germline ends. Looked up from germline, CDR1 is SGHTA and CDR2 is FQGNSA. The CDR3 nucleotides read TGTGCCAGCAGTTCTACTATAGATACGCAGTATTTT. It encodes CASSSTIDTQYF.